A single sample gave rise to the 27 T cell receptor beta chains below, sequenced in a study of regulatory T cells in long-lasting Graves disease. Time point: newly diagnosed GD, antithyroid drugs for less than 3 months. TCR sequences were obtained from RNA taken from PBMCs. Sequencing libraries for TCR beta were prepared with iRepertoire HTBI primers and Arm-PCR of CDR3 regions. TCRdb called the multiplex PCR reads again in MiXCR, with one record for every CDR3 protein. The sample yields about 440,000 distinct CDR3 sequences, 14% to 15% seen once. The same sample was also used in a study of T cells in Graves' hyperthyroidism and ophthalmopathy.

The sample here was peripheral blood mononuclear cells (PBMCs), taken at new diagnosis, from a patient treated with antithyroid drugs. The source is a woman in her 30s with Graves disease.

This clonotype was detected ten times or more. This chain links TRBV2 with TRBJ1-3; D uncertain. Germline loops: CDR1 SNHLY, CDR2 FYNNEI. Trimming stripped 6 bases from V and 0 bases from J, with 9 bases between. The CDR3 spans 14 residues. CDR3 loop: CASRTESSGNTIYF. CDR3 coding DNA: TGTGCCAGCAGAACAGAGAGCTCTGGAAACACCATATATTTT.

Ten or more counts support this clonotype. The J gene is TRBJ2-7, the V gene TRBV30; D might be TRBD1 (5 bases). CDR1 and CDR2 from the germline V gene are GTSNPN and SVGIG (reference sequence). The V gene lost 8 bases and the J gene lost 2 bases, with 19 bases spanning the gap. The CDR3 loop spans 14 amino acids. CDR3 sequence reads: CAAWWGLETYEQYF. The CDR3, as DNA: TGTGCCGCCTGGTGGGGCCTCGAGACCTACGAGCAGTACTTC. Variable domain in full (rest from reference TRBV30 and TRBJ2-7): SQTIHQWPATLVQPVGSPLSLECTVEGTSNPNLYWYRQAAGRGLQLLFYSVGIGQISSEVPQNLSASRPQDRQFILSSKKLLLSDSGFYLCAAWWGLETYEQYFGPGTRLTVT.

This chain links TRBV6-1 with TRBJ1-6; D may be TRBD1 (6 bases). The V gene lost 2 bases and the J gene lost 8 bases, with 16 bases spanning the gap. The germline gives CDR1 MNHNS, CDR2 SASEGT. This CDR3 contains 16 residues. The DNA of the CDR3 is TGTGCCAGCAGTGAACCCCTCGGGGGGGCCTATTCACCCCTCCACTTT. Translating it yields CASSEPLGGAYSPLHF.

This clonotype was counted many times. V gene TRBV7-3 combines with J gene TRBJ2-3; weak D call: TRBD1 (6 bases). V was shortened by 6 bases and J by 0 bases, with 16 bases between the two germline ends. This CDR3 is built from 16 residues. CDR1 and CDR2 (germline): SGHTA, FQGTGA. CDR3 nucleotides: TGTGCCAGCAGATTGGGCGCAGGGGCCAGCACAGATACGCAGTATTTT. Protein: CASRLGAGASTDTQYF.

The chain is built from TRBV2 and TRBJ2-5; no clear D. Germline V gives CDR1 SNHLY, CDR2 FYNNEI. V was pared by 2 bases and J by 5 bases, with 3 bases between. The CDR3 spans 11 residues. The CDR3 region has the DNA TGTGCCAGCAGTGAACCGGAGACCCAGTACTTC. Its protein is CASSEPETQYF.

In this sample, this clonotype turned up many times. The V and J genes are TRBV30 and TRBJ1-3; D is undetermined. CDR1 and CDR2 (germline): GTSNPN, SVGIG (reference sequence). The CDR3 loop spans 13 amino acids. V was pared by 4 bases and J by 4 bases, with 11 bases between. The CDR3 region has the DNA TGTGCCTGGAAGGCAGGCGGAGGAAACACCATATATTTT. Translation: CAWKAGGGNTIYF.

This clonotype occurred a few times. The chain combines TRBV28 with TRBJ2-4; TRBD1 is a possible D gene (5 bases). Germline CDR1 and CDR2: MDHEN and SYDVKM. CDR3 size: 15 residues. V lost 7 bases, J lost 6 bases, and 19 bases lay in between. The CDR3 coding sequence is TGTGCCAGCACATACCAGCTGGGGCTTGGAAACATTCAGTACTTC. Translation gives CASTYQLGLGNIQYF.

Ten or more counts support this clonotype. The rearrangement uses TRBV6-1 and TRBJ2-1, with TRBD2 matching over 8 bases. Germline V gene lookup returns CDR1 MNHNS and CDR2 SASEGT. The CDR3 runs 15 residues. V shed 4 bases, J shed 2 bases, and the junction held 4 bases outside the gene matches. In DNA, the CDR3 is TGTGCCAGCAGTGGGAGCGGGAGAGCCTACAATGAGCAGTTCTTC. This sequence encodes CASSGSGRAYNEQFF.

The chain links TRBV27 to TRBJ1-2, with 7 bases matching TRBD1. This CDR3 has 14 residues. Trimming took 2 bases from V and 7 from J; bases not matched to a gene: 7. Germline lookup yields CDR1 MNHEY and CDR2 SMNVEV (reference sequence). The CDR3 DNA is TGTGCCAGCAGTTTAGCAGGGGGGAGCTTTGGCTACACCTTC. This gives the protein CASSLAGGSFGYTF.

A few counts support this clonotype. The V call is TRBV10-3, the J call TRBJ1-3; TRBD1 aligns across 7 bases. CDR1 ENHRY and CDR2 SYGVKD come from the germline V gene. Trimming removed 2 bases from V and 0 bases from J; junction bases left unmatched: 4. The CDR3 consists of 16 residues. This CDR3 reads CAISELGTDSGNTIYF. As DNA, the CDR3 is TGTGCCATCAGTGAGCTGGGGACAGACTCTGGAAACACCATATATTTT.

This clonotype was seen a handful of times. The genes are TRBV6-1 and TRBJ2-7, with 8 nucleotides matching TRBD1. CDR1 MNHNS and CDR2 SASEGT come from the germline V gene. The CDR3 is made up of 14 amino acids. V was clipped by 2 bases and J by 6 bases; unmatched bases: 6. For the CDR3, the DNA is TGTGCCAGCAGTGAACCCATAACAGGGGGCGAGCAGTACTTC. As protein: CASSEPITGGEQYF.

This clonotype was picked up a small number of times. This chain links TRBV29-1 with TRBJ2-2, with 8 bases identical to TRBD2. Looked up from germline, CDR1 is SQVTM and CDR2 is ANQGSEA. Losses at the gene ends were 4 bases for V and 1 base for J; bases not matched to a gene: 8. This CDR3 region has 16 residues. The CDR3 region is CSVGGIAGRNTGELFF. CDR3 coding DNA: TGCAGCGTTGGGGGGATAGCGGGACGGAACACCGGGGAGCTGTTTTTT.

This clonotype was seen many times. DNA for the CDR3: TGTGCCAGCAGTTACTCGACAGGGGTGAACACTGAAGCTTTCTTT. Residues: CASSYSTGVNTEAFF. The chain has TRBV6-5 and TRBJ1-1; 8 nucleotides agree with TRBD1. This CDR3 has 15 amino acids. Germline CDR1 reads MNHEY; CDR2 reads SVGAGI. V trimming: 0 bases; J trimming: 0 bases; junction bases outside the gene matches: 0.

This chain links TRBV27 with TRBJ2-3; weak D call: TRBD2 (6 bases). Trimming took 8 bases from V and 2 from J, leaving 11 bases between them. Germline assignment: CDR1 MNHEY and CDR2 SMNVEV (reference sequence). The CDR3 totals 13 residues. The CDR3 DNA reads TGTGCCAGCCAGCCTAGCGACACAGATACGCAGTATTTT. Protein product: CASQPSDTDTQYF.

J is TRBJ1-5 and V is TRBV19, with D possibly matching TRBD1 (6 bases). The germline V and J ends were trimmed by 0 bases and 0 bases, with 9 bases remaining between them. The CDR3 extends over 16 amino acids. CDR1 is LNHDA, CDR2 SQIVND, per germline (reference sequence). CDR3 loop: CASSIEGTISNQPQHF. The CDR3, as DNA: TGTGCCAGTAGTATAGAGGGGACAATTAGCAATCAGCCCCAGCATTTT.

The sample holds many counts of this clonotype. V and J are TRBV11-3 and TRBJ2-1; D uncertain. The CDR3 length is 14 residues. Germline CDR1 and CDR2: SGHNT and YENEEA. Between the trimmed V and J ends, which lost 5 bases and 3 bases, there was a span of 11 bases. The DNA for the CDR3 is TGTGCCAGCAGCGCCCGGACCAACTACAATGAGCAGTTCTTC. Translating it yields CASSARTNYNEQFF.

The chain carries TRBV20-1 and TRBJ2-7; TRBD2 agrees at 10 bases. Germline V lookup: CDR1 DFQATT, CDR2 SNEGSKA (reference sequence). J was trimmed by 2 bases and V by 2 bases; bases with no gene match: 6. This CDR3 spans 15 amino acids. CDR3 loop: CSARTPSGSPYEQYF. The CDR3 nucleotides are TGCAGTGCTAGAACACCTAGCGGGAGTCCCTACGAGCAGTACTTC.

This clonotype has only a few counts. The chain has TRBV19 and TRBJ2-1; tentative D call: TRBD1 (6 bases). Trimming cost V 7 bases and J 10 bases, with 17 bases left between them. CDR1 LNHDA and CDR2 SQIVND come from the germline V gene (reference sequence). This CDR3 region has 13 residues. The CDR3 nucleotides are TGTGCCAGTATGGGTGCAGGGGAGTGGGAGCAGTTCTTC. This encodes CASMGAGEWEQFF.

This clonotype was seen repeatedly, ten times or more. The chain joins TRBV5-8 to TRBJ2-4, with D hard to call. The CDR3 sequence is 14 residues long. The ends were cut back, 0 bases at V and 6 bases at J, with 10 bases in the middle. CDR1 is SGHTS, CDR2 YDEGEE, per germline. The CDR3 coding sequence is TGTGCCAGCAGCTTGGACCGTAGTCGAAACATTCAGTACTTC. As protein: CASSLDRSRNIQYF.

In this sample, this clonotype turned up a few times. The rearrangement joins TRBV19 to TRBJ2-7, with 13 bases matching TRBD2. The CDR3 spans 20 residues. CDR1 is LNHDA, CDR2 SQIVND, per germline (reference sequence). The junction had 15 bases not matched to a gene; V was cut back by 2 bases and J by 2 bases. CDR3 in DNA: TGTGCCAGTAGTATATTCCACGGGACTAGCGGGGCCAGGAGGGCCTACGAGCAGTACTTC. This translates into CASSIFHGTSGARRAYEQYF.

This chain connects TRBV7-3 to TRBJ2-2; TRBD1 matches 7 bases. This CDR3 contains 14 residues. V gave up 5 bases and J gave up 9 bases; unmatched junction bases: 9. The V gene's germline CDR1 is SGHTA and CDR2 FQGTGA. The CDR3 DNA follows: TGTGCCAGCAGCCTGGACAGGCCCGGTAGGGAGCTGTTTTTT. Amino acid sequence: CASSLDRPGRELFF. The variable domain in full, completed from reference TRBV7-3 and TRBJ2-2, reads GAGVSQTPSNKVTEKGKYVELRCDPISGHTALYWYRQSLGQGPEFLIYFQGTGAADDSGLPNDRFFAVRPEGSVSTLKIQRTERGDSAVYLCASSLDRPGRELFFGEGSRLTVL.

This chain links TRBV11-1 with TRBJ2-5; 12 bases line up with TRBD2. The V and J ends lost 5 bases and 1 base, in that order; junction bases with no gene match: 14. The CDR3 has 19 amino acids. CDR1 and CDR2 (germline): SGHAT, FQDESV (reference sequence). The chain's CDR3 is CASSAALGALAGGQETQYF. The DNA for the CDR3 is TGTGCCAGCAGCGCCGCATTGGGGGCACTAGCGGGAGGCCAAGAGACCCAGTACTTC.

This clonotype was counted a few times. The CDR3 here is CASSFFVRDTNRELFF. The CDR3, as DNA: TGTGCCAGCAGCTTCTTTGTCCGTGATACCAACCGCGAGCTGTTTTTT. This chain links TRBV11-3 with TRBJ2-2, with D uncertain. This CDR3 is 16 amino acids long. CDR1 and CDR2 (germline): SGHNT, YENEEA. V was pared by 3 bases and J by 11 bases, with 22 bases between.

This clonotype was recorded many times. The chain employs TRBV6-1 and TRBJ1-5; TRBD1 aligns across 10 bases. CDR3 length equals 14 residues. The trim removed 5 bases at V and 4 bases at J, leaving 2 bases unmatched. Germline V CDR1 and CDR2: MNHNS, SASEGT. The CDR3 DNA is TGTGCCAGCAGTCGACAGGGGGCAAATCAGCCCCAGCATTTT. It encodes CASSRQGANQPQHF.

This sequence joins TRBV11-2 and TRBJ2-1, with no clear D. The V and J ends lost 0 bases and 6 bases respectively, with 6 bases between them. The CDR3 is made up of 13 amino acids. CDR1 SGHAT and CDR2 FQNNGV come from the germline V gene. Here the CDR3 DNA reads TGTGCCAGCAGCTTAGAGAACTTCAATGAGCAGTTCTTC. Translated, it gives CASSLENFNEQFF.

This clonotype occurred a few times. The chain recombines TRBV4-1 with TRBJ2-5; D gene ambiguous. The V and J ends lost 1 base and 0 bases respectively, with 9 bases between them. Germline CDR1 MGHRA, CDR2 YSYEKL. The CDR3 loop spans 15 amino acids. For the CDR3, the DNA is TGCGCCAGCAGCCAAGGGGCGGTGTACCAAGAGACCCAGTACTTC. Amino acids: CASSQGAVYQETQYF.

At least ten counts were recorded for this clonotype. The chain uses TRBV28 and TRBJ2-1, with D perhaps TRBD2 (6 bases). The CDR3 length is 15 residues. CDR1 and CDR2 from the germline V gene are MDHEN and SYDVKM. Trimming pared 3 bases from V and 0 bases from J, leaving 9 bases between. The CDR3 sequence is CASSFGSGSYNEQFF. As DNA, the CDR3 is TGTGCCAGCAGTTTTGGTAGCGGCTCCTACAATGAGCAGTTCTTC.